This is a list of T cell receptor beta chains from one sample in a study of control samples from healthy donors and cancer patients. Using immunoSEQ multiplex PCR, the repertoire was profiled, and TCRdb retains in-frame clones only, with some absent. This table holds over 150,000 clones, around 96% found once. The specimen was blood. The receptors stem from a young woman in good health. Both conserved end residues are part of each CDR3. Each record gives: J gene, D gene, V gene, CDR3 length, clone size, CDR3 protein, CDR3 DNA. D genes are given only for firm matches. The size of a clone is reported for some rows only, either as once, few or many, or as a class for expanded clones.

>TRBJ1-3|NA|TRBV9|12|NA
CASTRSGNTIYF
TGTGCCAGCACGAGGTCTGGAAACACCATATATTTT
>TRBJ2-1|TRBD1|TRBV7-9|15|NA
CASSSGQGLYNEQFF
TGTGCCAGCAGCTCGGGACAGGGTCTCTACAATGAGCAGTTCTTC
>TRBJ2-7|NA|TRBV4-1|16|NA
CASSQGAVPGSYEQYF
TGCGCCAGCAGCCAAGGTGCGGTCCCGGGCTCCTACGAGCAGTACTTC
>TRBJ2-2|NA|TRBV28|15|NA
CASSSRRGNTGELFF
TGTGCCAGCAGTTCACGAAGAGGAAACACCGGGGAGCTGTTTTTT
>TRBJ1-4|NA|TRBV4-1|13|NA
CASSQVLREKLFF
TGCGCCAGCAGCCAAGTTCTCAGAGAAAAACTGTTTTTT
>TRBJ2-1|NA|TRBV11-3|12|NA
CASSFRNNEQFF
TGTGCCAGCAGCTTCAGGAACAATGAGCAGTTCTTC
>TRBJ1-4|NA|TRBV5-4|12|once
CASSLFPEKLFF
TGTGCCAGCAGCTTGTTCCCCGAAAAACTGTTTTTT
>TRBJ1-2|NA|TRBV24-1|16|NA
CATSKYTGPQRYGYTF
TGTGCCACCAGTAAATATACAGGCCCACAACGCTATGGCTACACCTTC
>TRBJ2-7|NA|TRBV3-1/TRBV3-2|15|NA
CASSRDGDLAYEQYF
TGTGCCAGCAGTCGGGATGGGGACTTGGCCTACGAGCAGTACTTC
>TRBJ2-7|NA|TRBV27|15|NA
CASSAGQGVWNEQYF
TGTGCCAGCAGTGCCGGGCAGGGCGTTTGGAACGAGCAGTACTTC
>TRBJ1-2|TRBD1|TRBV28|13|NA
CASSLRGLYGYTF
TGTGCCAGCAGTTTAAGGGGGCTTTATGGCTACACCTTC
>TRBJ2-7|TRBD1|TRBV5-4|14|NA
CASSAGQGLHEQYF
TGTGCCAGCAGCGCGGGACAGGGACTACACGAGCAGTACTTC
>TRBJ2-3|TRBD2|TRBV6-4|15|NA
CASSDSTSGGDTQYF
TGTGCCAGCAGTGACTCGACTAGCGGGGGAGATACGCAGTATTTT
>TRBJ1-2|NA|TRBV3-1/TRBV3-2|13|NA
CASSRAGADGYTF
TGTGCCAGCAGTCGGGCAGGGGCGGATGGCTACACCTTC
>TRBJ1-1|NA|TRBV6-5|13|NA
CASRGVGGTEAFF
TGTGCCAGCAGGGGTGTAGGGGGCACTGAAGCTTTCTTT
>TRBJ1-1|NA|TRBV6-6|16|NA
CASTTNGRVLSTEAFF
TGTGCCAGCACCACGAATGGGCGAGTATTGAGCACTGAAGCTTTCTTT
>TRBJ2-2|NA|TRBV6-6|11|NA
CATRIAGELFF
TGTGCCACCAGGATTGCCGGGGAGCTGTTTTTT
>TRBJ1-2|NA|TRBV28|13|NA
CASSLQGNYGYTF
TGTGCCAGCAGTCTACAGGGAAATTATGGCTACACCTTC
>TRBJ2-6|NA|TRBV28|13|NA
CAIEPTGANVLTF
TGTGCCATCGAACCTACGGGGGCCAACGTCCTGACTTTC
>TRBJ2-1|NA|TRBV2|12|NA
CASSTTFDEQFF
TGTGCCAGCAGCACCACCTTCGATGAGCAGTTCTTC
>TRBJ2-1|NA|TRBV15|13|once
CATSSSLDNEQFF
TGTGCCACCAGCAGTTCGCTCGACAATGAGCAGTTCTTC